The clone carrying this TCR beta chain was counted once. This entry belongs to a study of blood T cell repertoires in COVID-19. Study-wide context: Samples came from the United States, Italy and Spain, spanning acute and convalescent COVID-19.

Some clones are missing from TCRdb's copy, which holds only in-frame ones; the method was immunoSEQ multiplex PCR. The sample lists about 170,000 clones, about 87% occurring once. The germline V and J ends were trimmed by 6 bases and 14 bases, with 14 bases remaining between them. This CDR3 comprises 12 residues. This TCR came from a man in his fifties or sixties with acute or convalescent COVID-19. V and J are TRBV12-3 or TRBV12-4 and TRBJ1-6; D gene ambiguous. The sample comprised peripheral blood. The DNA for the CDR3 is TGTGCCAGCAGCTACTCGAGTATGGCCCTCCACTTT. Translating gives CASSYSSMALHF.